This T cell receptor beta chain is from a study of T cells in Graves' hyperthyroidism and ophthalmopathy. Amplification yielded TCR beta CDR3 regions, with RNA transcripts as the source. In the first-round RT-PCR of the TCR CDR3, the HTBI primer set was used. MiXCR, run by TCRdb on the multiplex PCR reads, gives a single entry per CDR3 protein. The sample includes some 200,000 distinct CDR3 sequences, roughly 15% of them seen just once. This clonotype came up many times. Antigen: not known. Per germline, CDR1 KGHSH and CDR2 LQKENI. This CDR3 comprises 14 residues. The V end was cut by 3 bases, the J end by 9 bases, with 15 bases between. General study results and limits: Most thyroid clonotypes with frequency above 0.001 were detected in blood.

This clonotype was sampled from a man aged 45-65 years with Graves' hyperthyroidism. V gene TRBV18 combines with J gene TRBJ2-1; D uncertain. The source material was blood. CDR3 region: CASSPPGRSIEQFF. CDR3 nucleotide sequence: TGTGCCAGCTCACCCCCGGGCAGATCGATTGAGCAGTTCTTC.